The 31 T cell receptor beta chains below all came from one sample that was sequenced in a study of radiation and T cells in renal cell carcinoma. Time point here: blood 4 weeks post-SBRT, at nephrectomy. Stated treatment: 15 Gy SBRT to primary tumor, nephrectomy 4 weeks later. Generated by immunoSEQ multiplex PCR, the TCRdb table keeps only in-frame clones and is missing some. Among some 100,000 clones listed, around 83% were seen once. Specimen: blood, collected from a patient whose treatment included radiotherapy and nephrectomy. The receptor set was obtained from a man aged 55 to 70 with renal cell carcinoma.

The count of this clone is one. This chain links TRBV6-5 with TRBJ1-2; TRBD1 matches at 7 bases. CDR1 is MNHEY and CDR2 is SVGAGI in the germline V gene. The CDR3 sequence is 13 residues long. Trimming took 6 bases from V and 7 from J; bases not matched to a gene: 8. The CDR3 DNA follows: TGTGCCAGCAGAACGACAGGGAGGGGTGGCTACACCTTC. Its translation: CASRTTGRGGYTF.

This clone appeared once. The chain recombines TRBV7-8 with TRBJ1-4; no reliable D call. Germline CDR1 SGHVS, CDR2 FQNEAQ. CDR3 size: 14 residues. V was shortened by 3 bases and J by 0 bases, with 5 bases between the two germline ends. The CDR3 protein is CASSFEATNEKLFF. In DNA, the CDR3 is TGTGCCAGCAGCTTCGAGGCAACTAATGAAAAACTGTTTTTT.

Here the CDR3 reads CASSAGTPIHDEQFF. The CDR3 DNA follows: TGTGCCAGCAGCGCCGGGACTCCCATCCACGATGAGCAGTTCTTC. J is TRBJ2-1 and V is TRBV9; TRBD2 might be the D (6 bases). Germline values: CDR1 SGDLS, CDR2 YYNGEE. There are 15 residues in the CDR3. V was clipped by 3 bases and J by 8 bases, with 18 bases between them.

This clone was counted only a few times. DNA for the CDR3: TGTGCCAGCAGCTACCGGACTAGCGGGTTAATCTACGAGCAGTACTTC. Translating gives CASSYRTSGLIYEQYF. V is TRBV7-6 and J is TRBJ2-7; 11 nucleotides agree with TRBD2. This CDR3 has 16 amino acids. Germline-derived CDR1 and CDR2 are SGHVS and FNYEAQ. Trimming took 4 bases from V and 3 from J; bases not matched to a gene: 8.

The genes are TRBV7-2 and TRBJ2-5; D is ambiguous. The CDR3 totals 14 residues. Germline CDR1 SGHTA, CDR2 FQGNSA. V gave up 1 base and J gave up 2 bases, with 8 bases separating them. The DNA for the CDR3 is TGTGCCAGCAGCTTAGTACGGAATCAAGAGACCCAGTACTTC. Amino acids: CASSLVRNQETQYF.

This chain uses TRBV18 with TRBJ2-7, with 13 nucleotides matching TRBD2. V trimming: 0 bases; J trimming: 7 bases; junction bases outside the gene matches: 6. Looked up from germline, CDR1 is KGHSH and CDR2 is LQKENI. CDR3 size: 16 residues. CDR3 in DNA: TGTGCCAGCTCACCACCTGGACTAGCGGGAGTTTGGGAGCAGTACTTC. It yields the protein CASSPPGLAGVWEQYF.

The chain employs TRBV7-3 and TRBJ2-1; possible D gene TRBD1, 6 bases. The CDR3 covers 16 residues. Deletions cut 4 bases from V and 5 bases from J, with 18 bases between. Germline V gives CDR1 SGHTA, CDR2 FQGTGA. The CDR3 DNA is TGTGCCAGCAGCTCCCTTGGGGGCAGCGCCGACAATGAGCAGTTCTTC. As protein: CASSSLGGSADNEQFF.

CDR3 residues: CASSALRDLKETQYF. The CDR3 bases are TGTGCCAGCAGCGCGCTCCGGGACCTCAAAGAGACCCAGTACTTC. This chain connects TRBV7-9 to TRBJ2-5, with D perhaps matching TRBD1 or TRBD2 (5 bases each). Germline V gives CDR1 SEHNR, CDR2 FQNEAQ (reference sequence). CDR3 length equals 15 residues. The V end was cut by 5 bases, the J end by 3 bases, with 16 bases between.

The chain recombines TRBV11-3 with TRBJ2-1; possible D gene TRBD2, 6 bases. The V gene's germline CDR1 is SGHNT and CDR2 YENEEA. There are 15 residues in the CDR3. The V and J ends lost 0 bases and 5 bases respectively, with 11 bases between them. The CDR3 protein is CASSLDPGRHNEQFF. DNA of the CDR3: TGTGCCAGCAGCTTAGATCCGGGGAGGCACAATGAGCAGTTCTTC.

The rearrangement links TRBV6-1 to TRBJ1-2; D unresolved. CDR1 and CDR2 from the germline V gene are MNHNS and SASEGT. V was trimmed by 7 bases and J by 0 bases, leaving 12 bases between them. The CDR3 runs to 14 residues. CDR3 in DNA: TGTGCCAGCACCTCAGGACCGCCTAACTATGGCTACACCTTC. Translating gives CASTSGPPNYGYTF.

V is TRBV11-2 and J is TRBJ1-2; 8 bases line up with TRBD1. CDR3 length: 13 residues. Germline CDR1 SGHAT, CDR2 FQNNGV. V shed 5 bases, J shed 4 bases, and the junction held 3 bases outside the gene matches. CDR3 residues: CASSPDRAYGYTF. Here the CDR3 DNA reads TGTGCCAGCAGCCCGGACAGGGCCTATGGCTACACCTTC.

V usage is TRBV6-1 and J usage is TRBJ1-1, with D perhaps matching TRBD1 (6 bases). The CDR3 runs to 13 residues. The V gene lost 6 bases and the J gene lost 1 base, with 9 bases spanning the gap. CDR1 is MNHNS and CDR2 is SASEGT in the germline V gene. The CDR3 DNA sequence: TGTGCCAGCAGCGACAGGAGGAACACTGAAGCTTTCTTT. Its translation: CASSDRRNTEAFF.

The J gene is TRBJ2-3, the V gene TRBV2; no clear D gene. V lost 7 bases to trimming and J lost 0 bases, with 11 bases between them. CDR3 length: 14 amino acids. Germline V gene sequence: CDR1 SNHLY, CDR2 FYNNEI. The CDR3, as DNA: TGTGCCAGCAAACCTCAAGGAAGCACAGATACGCAGTATTTT. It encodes CASKPQGSTDTQYF.

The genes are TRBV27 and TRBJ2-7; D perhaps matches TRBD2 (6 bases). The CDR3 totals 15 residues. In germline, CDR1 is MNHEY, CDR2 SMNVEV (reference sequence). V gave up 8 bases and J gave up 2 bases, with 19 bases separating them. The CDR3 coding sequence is TGTGCCAGCCGTCAATCGGCGGGGAGTCCCTACGAGCAGTACTTC. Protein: CASRQSAGSPYEQYF.

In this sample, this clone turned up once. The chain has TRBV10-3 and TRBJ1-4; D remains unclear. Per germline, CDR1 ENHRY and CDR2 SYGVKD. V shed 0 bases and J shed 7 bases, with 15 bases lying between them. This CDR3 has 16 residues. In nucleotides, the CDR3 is TGTGCCATCAGTGAGTCGATCCGGTCAGGAGGTGAAAAACTGTTTTTT. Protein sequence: CAISESIRSGGEKLFF.

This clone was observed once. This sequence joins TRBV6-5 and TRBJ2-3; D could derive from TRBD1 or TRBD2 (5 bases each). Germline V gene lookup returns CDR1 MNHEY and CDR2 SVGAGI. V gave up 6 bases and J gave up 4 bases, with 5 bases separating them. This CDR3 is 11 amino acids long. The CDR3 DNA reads TGTGCCAGCAGGGGGGCAGATACGCAGTATTTT. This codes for CASRGADTQYF.

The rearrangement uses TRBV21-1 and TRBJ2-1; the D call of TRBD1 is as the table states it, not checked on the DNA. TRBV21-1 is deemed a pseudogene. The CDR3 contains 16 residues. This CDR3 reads CASSFPRQGQYNEQFF. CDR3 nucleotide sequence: TGTGCCAGCAGCTTTCCTAGACAGGGCCAATACAATGAGCAGTTCTTC.

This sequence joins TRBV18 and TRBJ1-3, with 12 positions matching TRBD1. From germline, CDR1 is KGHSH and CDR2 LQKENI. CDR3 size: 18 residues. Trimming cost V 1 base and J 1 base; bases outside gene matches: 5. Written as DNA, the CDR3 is TGTGCCAGCTCACCACTGGGACAGGGGGCGCAGTCTGGAAACACCATATATTTT. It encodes CASSPLGQGAQSGNTIYF.

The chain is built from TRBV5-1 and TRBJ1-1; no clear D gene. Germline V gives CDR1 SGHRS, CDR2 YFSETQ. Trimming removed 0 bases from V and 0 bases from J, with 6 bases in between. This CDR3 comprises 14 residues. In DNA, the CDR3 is TGCGCCAGCAGCTTGGATGGATTGAACACTGAAGCTTTCTTT. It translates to CASSLDGLNTEAFF.

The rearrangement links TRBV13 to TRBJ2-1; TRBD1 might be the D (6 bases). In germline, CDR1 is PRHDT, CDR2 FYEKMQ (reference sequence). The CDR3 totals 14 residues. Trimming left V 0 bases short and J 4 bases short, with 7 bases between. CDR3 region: CASSLGGAYNEQFF. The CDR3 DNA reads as TGTGCCAGCAGCTTAGGGGGGGCGTACAATGAGCAGTTCTTC.

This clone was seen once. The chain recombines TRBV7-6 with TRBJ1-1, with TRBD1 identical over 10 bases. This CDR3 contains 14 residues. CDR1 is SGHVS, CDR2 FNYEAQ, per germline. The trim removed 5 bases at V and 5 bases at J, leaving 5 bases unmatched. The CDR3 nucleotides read TGTGCCAGCAGCCCTCGGACAGGGGGAACTGAAGCTTTCTTT. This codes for CASSPRTGGTEAFF.

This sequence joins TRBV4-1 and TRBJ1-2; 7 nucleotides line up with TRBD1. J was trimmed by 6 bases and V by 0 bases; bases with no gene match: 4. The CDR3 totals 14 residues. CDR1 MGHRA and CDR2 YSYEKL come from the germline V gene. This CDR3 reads CASSQEQGKDGYTF. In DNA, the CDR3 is TGCGCCAGCAGCCAAGAACAGGGGAAGGATGGCTACACCTTC.

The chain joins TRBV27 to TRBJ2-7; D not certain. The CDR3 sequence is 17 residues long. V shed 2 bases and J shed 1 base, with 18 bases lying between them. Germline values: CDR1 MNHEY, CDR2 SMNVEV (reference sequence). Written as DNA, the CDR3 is TGTGCCAGCAGTTTACGCCAGGCTCCTGGACCATCCTACGAGCAGTACTTC. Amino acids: CASSLRQAPGPSYEQYF.

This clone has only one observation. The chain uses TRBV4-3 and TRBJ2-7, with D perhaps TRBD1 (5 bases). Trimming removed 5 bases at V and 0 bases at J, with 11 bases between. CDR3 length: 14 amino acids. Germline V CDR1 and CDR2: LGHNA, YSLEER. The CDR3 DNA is TGCGCCAGCAGCACCCGACAGTTCTCCTACGAGCAGTACTTC. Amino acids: CASSTRQFSYEQYF.

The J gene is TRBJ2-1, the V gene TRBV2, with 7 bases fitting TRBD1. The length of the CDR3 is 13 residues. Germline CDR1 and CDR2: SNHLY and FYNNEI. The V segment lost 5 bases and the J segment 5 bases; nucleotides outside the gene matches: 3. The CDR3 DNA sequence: TGTGCCAGCAGTATGGACAGGAACAATGAGCAGTTCTTC. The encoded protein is CASSMDRNNEQFF.

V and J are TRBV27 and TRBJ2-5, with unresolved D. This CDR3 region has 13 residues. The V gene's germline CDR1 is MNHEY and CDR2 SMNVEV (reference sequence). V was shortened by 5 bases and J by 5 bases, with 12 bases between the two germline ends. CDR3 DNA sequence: TGTGCCAGCAGTAAGGAGTTGGGGGAGACCCAGTACTTC. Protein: CASSKELGETQYF.

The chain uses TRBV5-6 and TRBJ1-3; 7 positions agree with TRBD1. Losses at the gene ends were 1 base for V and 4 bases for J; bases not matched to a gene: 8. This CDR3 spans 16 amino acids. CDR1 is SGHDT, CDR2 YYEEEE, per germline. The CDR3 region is CASSLRQGGRGNTIYF. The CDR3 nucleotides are TGTGCCAGCAGCTTGAGGCAGGGGGGCCGGGGAAACACCATATATTTT.

CDR3 loop: CASRLRQGTQETQYF. DNA for the CDR3: TGCGCCAGCCGCCTCCGACAGGGCACACAAGAGACCCAGTACTTC. The gene calls are TRBV5-1 and TRBJ2-5; 7 nucleotides match TRBD1. The V and J ends lost 7 bases and 2 bases, in that order; junction bases with no gene match: 11. Germline V lookup: CDR1 SGHRS, CDR2 YFSETQ. The CDR3 spans 15 residues.

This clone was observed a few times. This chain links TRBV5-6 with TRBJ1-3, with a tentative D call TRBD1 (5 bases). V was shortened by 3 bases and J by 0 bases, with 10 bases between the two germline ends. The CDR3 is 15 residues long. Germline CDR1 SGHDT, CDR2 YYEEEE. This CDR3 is CASSSRVGSGNTIYF. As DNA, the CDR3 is TGTGCCAGCAGCTCCAGGGTGGGCTCTGGAAACACCATATATTTT. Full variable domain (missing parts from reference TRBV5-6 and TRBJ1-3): DAGVTQSPTHLIKTRGQQVTLRCSPKSGHDTVSWYQQALGQGPQFIFQYYEEEERQRGNFPDRFSGHQFPNYSSELNVNALLLGDSALYLCASSSRVGSGNTIYFGEGSWLTVV.

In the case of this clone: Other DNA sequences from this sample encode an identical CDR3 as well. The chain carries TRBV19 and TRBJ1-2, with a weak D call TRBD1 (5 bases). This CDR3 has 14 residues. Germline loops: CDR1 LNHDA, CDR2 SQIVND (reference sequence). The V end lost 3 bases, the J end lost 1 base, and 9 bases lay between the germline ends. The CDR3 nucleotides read TGTGCCAGTAGTATTCCGGGACTTAACTATGGCTACACCTTC. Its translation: CASSIPGLNYGYTF.

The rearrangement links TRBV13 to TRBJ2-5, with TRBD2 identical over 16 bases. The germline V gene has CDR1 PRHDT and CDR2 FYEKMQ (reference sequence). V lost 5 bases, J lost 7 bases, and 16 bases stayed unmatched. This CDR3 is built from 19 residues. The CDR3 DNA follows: TGTGCCAGCAGCCCCCCCGGGACTAGCGGGAGGGCCTTTCTTGGGACCCAGTACTTC. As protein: CASSPPGTSGRAFLGTQYF.